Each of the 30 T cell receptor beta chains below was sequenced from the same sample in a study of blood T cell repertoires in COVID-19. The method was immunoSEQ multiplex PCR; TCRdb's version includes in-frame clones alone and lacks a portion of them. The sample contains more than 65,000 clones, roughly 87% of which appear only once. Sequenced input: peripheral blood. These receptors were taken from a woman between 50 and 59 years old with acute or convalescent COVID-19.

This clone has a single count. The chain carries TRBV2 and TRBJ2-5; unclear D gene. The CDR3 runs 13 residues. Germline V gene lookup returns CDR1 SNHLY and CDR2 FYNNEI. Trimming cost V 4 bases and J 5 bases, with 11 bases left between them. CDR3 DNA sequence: TGTGCCAGCAGTGCTCAGGCCCGGGAGACCCAGTACTTC. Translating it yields CASSAQARETQYF.

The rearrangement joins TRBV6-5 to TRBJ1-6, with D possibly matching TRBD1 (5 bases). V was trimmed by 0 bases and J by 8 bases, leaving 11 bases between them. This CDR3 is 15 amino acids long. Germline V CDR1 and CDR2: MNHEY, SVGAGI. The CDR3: CASSYSWGRDSPLHF. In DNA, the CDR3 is TGTGCCAGCAGTTACTCATGGGGGAGGGATTCACCCCTCCACTTT.

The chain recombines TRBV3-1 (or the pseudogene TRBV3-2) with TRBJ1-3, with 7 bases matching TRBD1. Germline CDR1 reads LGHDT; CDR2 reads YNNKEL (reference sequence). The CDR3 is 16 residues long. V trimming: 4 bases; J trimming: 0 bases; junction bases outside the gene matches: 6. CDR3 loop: CASSPRTGDSGNTIYF. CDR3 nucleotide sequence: TGTGCCAGCAGCCCTCGGACAGGTGACTCTGGAAACACCATATATTTT.

The CDR3 coding sequence is TGCGCCAGCAGTGAGGGAACAGGGACCAATTCACCCCTCCACTTT. As protein: CASSEGTGTNSPLHF. The chain is built from TRBV10-1 and TRBJ1-6, with a possible D match to TRBD1 (6 bases). The V gene's germline CDR1 is WNHNN and CDR2 SYGVQD (reference sequence). Trimming left V 2 bases short and J 7 bases short, with 12 bases between. The CDR3 length is 15 residues.

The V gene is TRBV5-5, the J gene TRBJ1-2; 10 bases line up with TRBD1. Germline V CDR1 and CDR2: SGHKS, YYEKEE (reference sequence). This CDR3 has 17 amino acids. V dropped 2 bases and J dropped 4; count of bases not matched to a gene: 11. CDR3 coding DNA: TGTGCCAGCAGCTTATCCGGGACAGGGGTTAGTAGCTATGGCTACACCTTC. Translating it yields CASSLSGTGVSSYGYTF.

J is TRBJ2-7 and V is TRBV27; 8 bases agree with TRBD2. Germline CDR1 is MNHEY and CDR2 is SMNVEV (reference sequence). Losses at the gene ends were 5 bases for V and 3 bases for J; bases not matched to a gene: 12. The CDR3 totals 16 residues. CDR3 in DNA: TGTGCCAGCAGTCCTATCGGCGGGGGGCAGCTCTACGAGCAGTACTTC. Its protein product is CASSPIGGGQLYEQYF.

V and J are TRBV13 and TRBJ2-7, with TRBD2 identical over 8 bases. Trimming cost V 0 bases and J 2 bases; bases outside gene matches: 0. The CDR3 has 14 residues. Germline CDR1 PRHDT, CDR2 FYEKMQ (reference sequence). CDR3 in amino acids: CASSLGGRAYEQYF. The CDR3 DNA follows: TGTGCCAGCAGCTTAGGCGGGAGGGCCTACGAGCAGTACTTC.

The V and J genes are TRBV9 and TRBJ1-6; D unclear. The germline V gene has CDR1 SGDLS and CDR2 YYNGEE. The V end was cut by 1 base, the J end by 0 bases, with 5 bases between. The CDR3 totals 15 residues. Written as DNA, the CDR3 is TGTGCCAGCAGCGTAACGAGCTCCTATAATTCACCCCTCCACTTT. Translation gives CASSVTSSYNSPLHF.

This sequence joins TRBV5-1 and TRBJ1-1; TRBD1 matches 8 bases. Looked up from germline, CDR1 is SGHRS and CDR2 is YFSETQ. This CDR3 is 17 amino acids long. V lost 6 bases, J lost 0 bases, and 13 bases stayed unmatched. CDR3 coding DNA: TGCGCCAGCAACCGTGGACAGGGCCACCTAATGAACACTGAAGCTTTCTTT. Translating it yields CASNRGQGHLMNTEAFF.

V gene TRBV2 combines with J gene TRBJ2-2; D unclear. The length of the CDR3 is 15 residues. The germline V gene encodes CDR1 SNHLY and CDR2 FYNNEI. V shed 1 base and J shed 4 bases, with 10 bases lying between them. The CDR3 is CASSEVPVATGELFF. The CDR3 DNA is TGTGCCAGCAGTGAAGTTCCAGTCGCCACCGGGGAGCTGTTTTTT. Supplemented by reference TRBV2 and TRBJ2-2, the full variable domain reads EPEVTQTPSHQVTQMGQEVILRCVPISNHLYFYWYRQILGQKVEFLVSFYNNEISEKSEIFDDQFSVERPDGSNFTLKIRSTKLEDSAMYFCASSEVPVATGELFFGEGSRLTVL.

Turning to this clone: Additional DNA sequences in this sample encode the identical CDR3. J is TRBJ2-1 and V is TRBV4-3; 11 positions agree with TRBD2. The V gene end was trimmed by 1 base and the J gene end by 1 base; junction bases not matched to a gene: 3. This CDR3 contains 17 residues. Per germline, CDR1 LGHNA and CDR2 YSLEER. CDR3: CASSQGLAGLSYNEQFF. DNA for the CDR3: TGCGCCAGCAGCCAAGGACTAGCGGGATTGTCCTACAATGAGCAGTTCTTC.

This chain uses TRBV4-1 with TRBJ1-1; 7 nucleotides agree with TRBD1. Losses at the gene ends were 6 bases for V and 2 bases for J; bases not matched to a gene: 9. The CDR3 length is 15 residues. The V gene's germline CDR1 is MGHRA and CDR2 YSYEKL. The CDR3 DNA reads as TGCGCCAGCAGGCGCACCGGGACAGAAAACACTGAAGCTTTCTTT. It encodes CASRRTGTENTEAFF.

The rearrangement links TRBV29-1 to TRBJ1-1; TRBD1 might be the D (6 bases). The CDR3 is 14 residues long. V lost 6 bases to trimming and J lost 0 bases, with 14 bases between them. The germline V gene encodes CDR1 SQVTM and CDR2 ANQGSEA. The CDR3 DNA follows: TGCAGCGTCCGATCGGGACATGTGAACACTGAAGCTTTCTTT. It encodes CSVRSGHVNTEAFF.

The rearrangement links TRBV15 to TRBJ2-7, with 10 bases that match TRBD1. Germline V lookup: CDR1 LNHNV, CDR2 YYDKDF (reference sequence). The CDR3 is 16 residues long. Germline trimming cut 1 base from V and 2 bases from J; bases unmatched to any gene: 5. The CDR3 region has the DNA TGTGCCACCAGCAGAGCAGGGACAGGGGACCCCTACGAGCAGTACTTC. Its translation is CATSRAGTGDPYEQYF.

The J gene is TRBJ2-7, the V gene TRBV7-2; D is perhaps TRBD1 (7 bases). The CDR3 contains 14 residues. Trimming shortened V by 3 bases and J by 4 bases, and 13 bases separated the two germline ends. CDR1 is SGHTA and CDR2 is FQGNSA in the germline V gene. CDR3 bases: TGTGCCAGCAGCTTTTCCCAGGGGGGATACGAGCAGTACTTC. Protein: CASSFSQGGYEQYF.

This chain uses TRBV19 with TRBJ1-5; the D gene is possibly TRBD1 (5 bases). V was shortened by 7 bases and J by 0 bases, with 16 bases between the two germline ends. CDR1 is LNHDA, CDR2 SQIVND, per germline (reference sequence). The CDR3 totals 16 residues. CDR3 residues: CASTSTGVYSNQPQHF. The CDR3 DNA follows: TGTGCCAGTACCTCAACAGGAGTCTATAGCAATCAGCCCCAGCATTTT.

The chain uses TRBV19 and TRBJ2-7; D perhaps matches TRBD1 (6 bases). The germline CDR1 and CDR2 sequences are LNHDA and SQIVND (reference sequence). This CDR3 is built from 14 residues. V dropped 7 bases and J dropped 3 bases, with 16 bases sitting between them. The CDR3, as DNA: TGTGCCAGTAAATTTGGCTCAGGGGACTACGAGCAGTACTTC. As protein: CASKFGSGDYEQYF.

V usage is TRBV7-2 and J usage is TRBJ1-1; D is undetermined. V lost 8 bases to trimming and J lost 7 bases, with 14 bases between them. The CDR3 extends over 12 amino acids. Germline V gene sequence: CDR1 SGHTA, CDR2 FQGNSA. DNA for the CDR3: TGTGCCAGCCATAGAAGTACCAATGAAGCTTTCTTT. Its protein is CASHRSTNEAFF.

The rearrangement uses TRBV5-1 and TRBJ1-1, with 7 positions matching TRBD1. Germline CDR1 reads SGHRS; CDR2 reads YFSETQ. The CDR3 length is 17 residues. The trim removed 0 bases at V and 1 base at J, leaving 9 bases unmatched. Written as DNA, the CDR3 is TGCGCCAGCAGCTTGGGCTTAAGACAGGGAACGAACACTGAAGCTTTCTTT. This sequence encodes CASSLGLRQGTNTEAFF.

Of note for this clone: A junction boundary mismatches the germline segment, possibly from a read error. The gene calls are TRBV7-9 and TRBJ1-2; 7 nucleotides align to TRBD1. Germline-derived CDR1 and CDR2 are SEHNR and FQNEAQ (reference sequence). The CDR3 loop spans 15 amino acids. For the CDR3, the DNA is TGTGCCAGCAGCGTAGCCAGCCGGGACAGCTCCGGCTACACCTTC. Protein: CASSVASRDSSGYTF.

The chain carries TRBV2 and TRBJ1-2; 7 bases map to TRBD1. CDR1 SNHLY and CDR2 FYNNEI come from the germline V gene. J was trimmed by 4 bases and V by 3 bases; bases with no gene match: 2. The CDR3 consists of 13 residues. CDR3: CASSETGSYGYTF. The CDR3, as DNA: TGTGCCAGCAGTGAGACAGGGAGCTATGGCTACACCTTC.

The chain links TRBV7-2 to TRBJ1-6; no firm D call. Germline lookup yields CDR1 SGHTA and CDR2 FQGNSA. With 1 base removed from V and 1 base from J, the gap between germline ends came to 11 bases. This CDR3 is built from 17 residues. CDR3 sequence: CASSLVARPSYNSPLHF. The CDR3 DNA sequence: TGTGCCAGCAGCTTAGTAGCGCGTCCGTCCTATAATTCACCCCTCCACTTT.

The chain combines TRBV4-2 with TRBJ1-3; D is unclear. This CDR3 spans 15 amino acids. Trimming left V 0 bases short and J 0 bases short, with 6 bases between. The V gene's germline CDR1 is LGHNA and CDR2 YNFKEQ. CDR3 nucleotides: TGTGCCAGCAGCCAAGAGCCGAGCTCTGGAAACACCATATATTTT. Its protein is CASSQEPSSGNTIYF.

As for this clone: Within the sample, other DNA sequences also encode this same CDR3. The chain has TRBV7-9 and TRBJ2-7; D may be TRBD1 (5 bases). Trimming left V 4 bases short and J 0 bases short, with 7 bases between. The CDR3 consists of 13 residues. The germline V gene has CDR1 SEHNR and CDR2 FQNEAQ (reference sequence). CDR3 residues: CASSSQVSYEQYF. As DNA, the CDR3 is TGTGCCAGCAGCTCACAGGTCTCCTACGAGCAGTACTTC.

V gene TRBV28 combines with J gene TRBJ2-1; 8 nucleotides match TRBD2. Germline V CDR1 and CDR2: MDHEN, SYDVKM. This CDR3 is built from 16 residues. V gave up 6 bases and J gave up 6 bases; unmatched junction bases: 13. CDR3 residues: CASSYRPGLEGNEQFF. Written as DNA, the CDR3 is TGTGCCAGCAGCTATAGGCCGGGACTAGAGGGCAATGAGCAGTTCTTC.

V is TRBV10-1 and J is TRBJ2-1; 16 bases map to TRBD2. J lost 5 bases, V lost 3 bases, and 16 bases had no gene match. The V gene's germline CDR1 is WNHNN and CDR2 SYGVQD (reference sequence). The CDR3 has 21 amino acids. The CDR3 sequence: CASSDLLEPGLAGGQNNEQFF. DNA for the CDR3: TGCGCCAGCAGTGACTTACTAGAGCCGGGACTAGCGGGGGGGCAGAACAATGAGCAGTTCTTC.

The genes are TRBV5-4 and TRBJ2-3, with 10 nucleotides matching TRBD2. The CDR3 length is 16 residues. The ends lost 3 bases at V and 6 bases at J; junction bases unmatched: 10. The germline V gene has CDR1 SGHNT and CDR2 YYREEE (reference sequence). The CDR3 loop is CASSSQAGGGRDTQYF. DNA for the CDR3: TGTGCCAGCAGCTCCCAAGCGGGAGGGGGTAGGGATACGCAGTATTTT.

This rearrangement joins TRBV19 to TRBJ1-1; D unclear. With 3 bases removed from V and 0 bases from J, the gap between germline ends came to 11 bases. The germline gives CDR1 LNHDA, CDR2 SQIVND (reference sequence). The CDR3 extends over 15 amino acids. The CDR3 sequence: CASSMDSGVNTEAFF. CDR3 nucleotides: TGTGCCAGTAGTATGGACTCGGGTGTGAACACTGAAGCTTTCTTT.

The CDR3, as DNA: TGTGCCTGGAGTGTATTCGGCTCCTATAATTCACCCCTCCACTTT. It translates to CAWSVFGSYNSPLHF. The rearrangement uses TRBV30 and TRBJ1-6; the D is unclear. This CDR3 is 15 amino acids long. The germline V gene encodes CDR1 GTSNPN and CDR2 SVGIG (reference sequence). Trimming cost V 0 bases and J 0 bases, with 6 bases left between them.

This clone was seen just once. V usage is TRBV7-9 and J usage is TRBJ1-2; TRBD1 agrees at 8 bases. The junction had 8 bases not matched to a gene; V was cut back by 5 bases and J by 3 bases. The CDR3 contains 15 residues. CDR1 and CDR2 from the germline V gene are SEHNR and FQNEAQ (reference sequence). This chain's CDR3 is CASSPRDRRDYGYTF. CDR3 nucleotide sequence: TGTGCCAGCAGCCCAAGGGACAGGCGGGACTATGGCTACACCTTC.